The 8 T cell receptor beta chains presented below share a single source sample, sequenced in a study of control samples from healthy donors and cancer patients. Clones were sequenced by immunoSEQ multiplex PCR, and TCRdb holds only the in-frame ones, with some missing. The repertoire holds about 120,000 clones, with around 89% as singletons. Sample: blood. These TCRs come from a man aged 40-49 years in good health.

This chain joins TRBV9 and TRBJ1-1; D gene ambiguous. This CDR3 is 15 amino acids long. Germline V gene lookup returns CDR1 SGDLS and CDR2 YYNGEE. V dropped 0 bases and J dropped 0 bases, with 9 bases sitting between them. As DNA, the CDR3 is TGTGCCAGCAGCGTAGGTTTGCAAATGAACACTGAAGCTTTCTTT. Residues: CASSVGLQMNTEAFF.

This chain uses TRBV6-2 or TRBV6-3 with TRBJ1-2; a weak D match, TRBD1 (5 bases). In germline, CDR1 is MNHEY, CDR2 SVGEGT. Trimming shortened V by 4 bases and J by 0 bases, and 15 bases separated the two germline ends. The CDR3 is 16 residues long. The CDR3 here is CASSSIGGATNYGYTF. The DNA for the CDR3 is TGTGCCAGCAGTTCAATAGGAGGGGCAACTAACTATGGCTACACCTTC.

The chain links TRBV25-1 to TRBJ1-1, with TRBD1 matching 7 bases. The CDR3 runs 13 residues. Germline CDR1 reads MGHDK; CDR2 reads SYGVNS. Trimming at V came to 10 bases and at J to 3 bases, leaving 8 bases not matched to a gene. CDR3 loop: CATKPTGYTEAFF. The CDR3 nucleotides read TGTGCCACTAAACCGACAGGGTACACTGAAGCTTTCTTT.

The chain employs TRBV7-6 and TRBJ2-3; TRBD1 matches 8 bases. The V gene's germline CDR1 is SGHVS and CDR2 FNYEAQ. This CDR3 is 15 amino acids long. V lost 6 bases and J lost 2; bases outside the gene matches: 7. This CDR3 is CASSYRTGYTDTQYF. DNA of the CDR3: TGTGCCAGCAGTTATAGGACAGGGTACACAGATACGCAGTATTTT. Together with reference TRBV7-6 and TRBJ2-3, the CDR3 gives the full variable domain: GAGVSQSPRYKVTKRGQDVALRCDPISGHVSLYWYRQALGQGPEFLTYFNYEAQQDKSGLPNDRFSAERPEGSISTLTIQRTEQRDSAMYRCASSYRTGYTDTQYFGPGTRLTVL.

The CDR3 loop is CASSQVKGAGNTEAFF. DNA of the CDR3: TGTGCCAGCAGCCAAGTTAAGGGGGCGGGGAACACTGAAGCTTTCTTT. The V gene is TRBV3-1 (or the pseudogene TRBV3-2), the J gene TRBJ1-1; 7 nucleotides match TRBD1. This CDR3 has 16 residues. Trimming cost V 1 base and J 1 base; bases outside gene matches: 6. The germline gives CDR1 LGHDT, CDR2 YNNKEL (reference sequence).

The rearrangement joins TRBV2 to TRBJ1-6, with 9 nucleotides matching TRBD1. V lost 5 bases and J lost 9; bases outside the gene matches: 5. Germline CDR1 and CDR2: SNHLY and FYNNEI. The CDR3 is 14 residues long. CDR3 in DNA: TGTGCCAGCAGTCCAGACAGGGGGGGTTCACCCCTCCACTTT. This encodes CASSPDRGGSPLHF. The full variable domain, completed using reference TRBV2 and TRBJ1-6, is EPEVTQTPSHQVTQMGQEVILRCVPISNHLYFYWYRQILGQKVEFLVSFYNNEISEKSEIFDDQFSVERPDGSNFTLKIRSTKLEDSAMYFCASSPDRGGSPLHFGNGTRLTVT.

The chain is built from TRBV11-2 and TRBJ2-7; no reliable D call. CDR1 is SGHAT and CDR2 is FQNNGV in the germline V gene. V lost 4 bases and J 4 bases, leaving 23 bases between the germline ends. CDR3 length equals 17 residues. CDR3 residues: CASSSRGGWELPYEQYF. The CDR3 DNA reads TGTGCCAGCAGCTCCCGAGGTGGGTGGGAACTGCCTTACGAGCAGTACTTC.

The chain has TRBV9 and TRBJ2-1; D may correspond to TRBD1 or TRBD2 (6 bases each). Germline loops: CDR1 SGDLS, CDR2 YYNGEE. With 0 bases removed from V and 8 bases from J, the gap between germline ends came to 15 bases. This CDR3 spans 15 amino acids. The CDR3, as DNA: TGTGCCAGCAGCGTAGCCGGGAGAGGGGGGTATGAGCAGTTCTTC. Protein sequence: CASSVAGRGGYEQFF.